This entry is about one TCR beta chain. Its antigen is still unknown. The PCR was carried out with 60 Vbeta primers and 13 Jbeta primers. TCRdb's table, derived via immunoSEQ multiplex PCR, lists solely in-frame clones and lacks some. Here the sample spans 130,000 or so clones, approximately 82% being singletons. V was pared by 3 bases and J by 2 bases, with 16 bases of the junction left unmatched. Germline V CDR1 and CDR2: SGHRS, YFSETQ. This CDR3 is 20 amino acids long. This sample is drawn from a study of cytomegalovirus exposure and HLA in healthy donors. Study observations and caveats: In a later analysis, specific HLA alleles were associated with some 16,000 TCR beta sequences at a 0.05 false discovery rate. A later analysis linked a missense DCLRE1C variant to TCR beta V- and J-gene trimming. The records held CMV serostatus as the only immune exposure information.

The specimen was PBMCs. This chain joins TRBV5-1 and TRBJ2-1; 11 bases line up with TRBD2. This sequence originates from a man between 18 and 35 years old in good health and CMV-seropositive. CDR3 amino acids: CASSSSGTSGTGGTYNEQFF. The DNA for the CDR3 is TGCGCCAGCAGCTCATCCGGGACTAGCGGCACAGGCGGCACCTACAATGAGCAGTTCTTC.